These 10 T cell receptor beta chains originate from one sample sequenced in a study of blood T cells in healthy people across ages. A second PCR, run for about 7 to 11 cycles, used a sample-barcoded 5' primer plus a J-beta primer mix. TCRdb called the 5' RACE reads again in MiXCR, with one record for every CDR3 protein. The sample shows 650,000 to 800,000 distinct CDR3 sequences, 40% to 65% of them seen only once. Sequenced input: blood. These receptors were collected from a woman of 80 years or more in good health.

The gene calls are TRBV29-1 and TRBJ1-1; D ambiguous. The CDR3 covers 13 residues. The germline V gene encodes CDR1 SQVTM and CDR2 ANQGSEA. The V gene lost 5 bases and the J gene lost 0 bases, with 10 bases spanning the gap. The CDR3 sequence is CSVNAGMNTEAFF. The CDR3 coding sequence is TGCAGCGTTAATGCGGGCATGAACACTGAAGCTTTCTTT.

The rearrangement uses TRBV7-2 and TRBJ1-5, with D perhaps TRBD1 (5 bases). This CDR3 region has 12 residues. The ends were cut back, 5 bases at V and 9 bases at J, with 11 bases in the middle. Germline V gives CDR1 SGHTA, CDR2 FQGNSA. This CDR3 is CASSPFGGPQHF. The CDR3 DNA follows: TGTGCCAGCAGCCCCTTCGGGGGGCCCCAGCATTTT.

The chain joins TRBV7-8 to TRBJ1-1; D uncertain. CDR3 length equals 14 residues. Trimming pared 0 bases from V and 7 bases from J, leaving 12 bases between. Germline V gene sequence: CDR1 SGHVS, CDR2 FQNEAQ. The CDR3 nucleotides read TGTGCCAGCAGCTTAGCGGTTAGGAATAATGAAGCTTTCTTT. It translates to CASSLAVRNNEAFF.

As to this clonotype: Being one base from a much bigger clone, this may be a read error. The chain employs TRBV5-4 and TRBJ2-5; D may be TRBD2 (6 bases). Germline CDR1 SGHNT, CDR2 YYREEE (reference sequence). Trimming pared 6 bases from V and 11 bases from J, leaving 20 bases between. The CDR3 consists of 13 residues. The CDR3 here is CASTRGGGNEQYF. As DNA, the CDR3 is TGTGCCAGCACCCGGGGAGGCGGCAATGAGCAGTACTTC.

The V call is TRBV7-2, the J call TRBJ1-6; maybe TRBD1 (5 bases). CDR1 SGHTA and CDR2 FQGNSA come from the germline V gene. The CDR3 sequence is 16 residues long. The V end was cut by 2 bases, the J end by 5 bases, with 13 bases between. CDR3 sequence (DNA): TGTGCCAGCAGCTTATGGGGCGGGGGGGATAATTCACCCCTCCACTTT. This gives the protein CASSLWGGGDNSPLHF. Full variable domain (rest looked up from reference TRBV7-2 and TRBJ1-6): GAGVSQSPSNKVTEKGKDVELRCDPISGHTALYWYRQSLGQGLEFLIYFQGNSAPDKSGLPSDRFSAERTGGSVSTLTIQRTQQEDSAVYLCASSLWGGGDNSPLHFGNGTRLTVT.

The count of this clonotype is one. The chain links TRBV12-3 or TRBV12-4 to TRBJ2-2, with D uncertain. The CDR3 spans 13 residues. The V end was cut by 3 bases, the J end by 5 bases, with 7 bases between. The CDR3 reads CASSLRQTGELFF. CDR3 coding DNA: TGTGCCAGCAGTTTGAGGCAGACCGGGGAGCTGTTTTTT.

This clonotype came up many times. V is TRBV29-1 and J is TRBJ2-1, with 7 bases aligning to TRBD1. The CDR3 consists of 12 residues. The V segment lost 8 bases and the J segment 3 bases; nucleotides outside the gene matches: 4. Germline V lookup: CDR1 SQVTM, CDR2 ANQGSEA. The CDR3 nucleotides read TGCAGCACAGGGGACAGCTACAATGAGCAGTTCTTC. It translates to CSTGDSYNEQFF.

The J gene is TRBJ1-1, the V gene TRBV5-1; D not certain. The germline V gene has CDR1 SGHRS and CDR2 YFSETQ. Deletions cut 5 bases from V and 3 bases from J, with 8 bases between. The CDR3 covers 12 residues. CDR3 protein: CASRYGDTEAFF. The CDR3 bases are TGCGCCAGCAGATACGGGGACACTGAAGCTTTCTTT.

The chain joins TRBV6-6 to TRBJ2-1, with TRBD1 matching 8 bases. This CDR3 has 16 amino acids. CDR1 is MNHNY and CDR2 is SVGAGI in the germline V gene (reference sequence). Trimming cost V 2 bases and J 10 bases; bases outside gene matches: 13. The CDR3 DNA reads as TGTGCCAGCAGTTACCAGGGACAGGTGAGATTCCGCGAGCAGTTCTTC. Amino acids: CASSYQGQVRFREQFF.

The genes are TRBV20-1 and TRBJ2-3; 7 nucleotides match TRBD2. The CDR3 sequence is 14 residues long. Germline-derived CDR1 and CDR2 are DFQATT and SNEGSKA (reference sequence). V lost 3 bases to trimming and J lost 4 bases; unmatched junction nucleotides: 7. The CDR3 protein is CSASRREQADTQYF. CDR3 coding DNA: TGCAGTGCTAGTAGGCGGGAGCAGGCAGATACGCAGTATTTT.